The sequence of this T cell receptor (beta chain) was determined in a study of CD8 T cells in ankylosing spondylitis. Germline CDR1 is MGHDK and CDR2 is SYGVNS. Trimming shortened V by 8 bases and J by 7 bases, and 18 bases separated the two germline ends. CDR3 length equals 14 residues. TCRdb ran MiXCR on the 5' RACE reads and lists one entry per CDR3 protein. Counted here are more than 100,000 distinct CDR3 sequences, under 20% occurring once; the ten biggest clones make up 30% to 35%. Notes on the study in general: Made up of eight highly homologous variants, a TCR beta motif appeared characteristic of ankylosing spondylitis blood. CD8+ by phenotype, disease-linked clones were relatively rare in peripheral blood.

This clonotype was seen more than once but under ten times. What it binds is unknown. This chain joins TRBV25-1 and TRBJ1-5; a weak D match, TRBD1 (5 bases). The TCR was taken from a male donor with ankylosing spondylitis. Sequenced: blood, either unsorted or a sorted T cell fraction (not recorded which). The CDR3 bases are TGTGCCAGCGGACCTACAGGTAGCGGGCAGCCCCAGCATTTT. Its translation is CASGPTGSGQPQHF.